The clone carrying this TCR beta chain was seen just once. Its antigen is not known. The data are from a study of shared clonotypes between healthy human individuals. Study-wide context: Every donor yielded three CD4 naive, three CD4 memory, two CD8 naive and one CD8 memory plate. Study results and limitations: Naive subsets usually exceeded memory subsets in estimated richness.

TCRdb keeps only in-frame clones here, not all; method: immunoSEQ multiplex PCR. The sample includes about 2.3 million clones, about 92% of them seen just once. Source material: naive CD4+ T cells from PBMCs. Subset given: CD45RA+ positively selected. The receptor was derived from a man between 18 and 29 years old in good health. Some clones in this sample may be carry-over from other donors' samples.

DNA of the CDR3: TGTGCCAGCAGCTTAGAAGACAGGTTAGAGACCCAGTACTTC. This sequence encodes CASSLEDRLETQYF. The chain links TRBV7-9 to TRBJ2-5; tentative D call: TRBD1 (6 bases). CDR3 length: 14 amino acids. The germline CDR1 and CDR2 sequences are SEHNR and FQNEAQ (reference sequence). With 1 base removed from V and 4 bases from J, the gap between germline ends came to 10 bases.